The 20 T cell receptor beta chains below come from one sample, sequenced in a study of T cell responses to AZD1222 COVID-19 vaccine. Produced via immunoSEQ multiplex PCR; TCRdb's table is partial and in-frame only. Seen here are 150,000 or so clones, 86% observed once, and the top ten hold approximately 5.1%. The specimen comprised peripheral blood, sampled on day 0 of MenACWY control vaccination. These receptors all come from an adult in good health.

This clone was seen only a few times. The CDR3 sequence is CASSPIDRGLEYGYTF. The CDR3 DNA sequence: TGCGCCAGCAGCCCAATCGACAGGGGGCTAGAGTATGGCTACACCTTC. The V and J genes are TRBV4-1 and TRBJ1-2; TRBD1 aligns across 10 bases. This CDR3 contains 16 residues. V dropped 4 bases and J dropped 5; count of bases not matched to a gene: 10. The germline V gene has CDR1 MGHRA and CDR2 YSYEKL.

This chain uses TRBV9 with TRBJ1-1; perhaps TRBD1 as D (6 bases). Germline CDR1 reads SGDLS; CDR2 reads YYNGEE. With 1 base removed from V and 0 bases from J, the gap between germline ends came to 16 bases. There are 17 residues in the CDR3. The CDR3 nucleotides are TGTGCCAGCAGCGTACAAACCGCAACAGGGTTGAACACTGAAGCTTTCTTT. Its protein product is CASSVQTATGLNTEAFF.

The chain carries TRBV2 and TRBJ2-3, with unresolved D. Germline loops: CDR1 SNHLY, CDR2 FYNNEI. The germline V and J ends were trimmed by 3 bases and 2 bases, with 12 bases remaining between them. The CDR3 has 15 residues. CDR3 bases: TGTGCCAGCAGTGATAGGATACTTTCCACAGATACGCAGTATTTT. Amino acids: CASSDRILSTDTQYF.

The chain couples TRBV24-1 to TRBJ2-2, with TRBD2 matching over 12 bases. This CDR3 has 17 amino acids. V shed 0 bases and J 5 bases; nucleotides not matched to a gene: 3. The germline gives CDR1 KGHDR, CDR2 SFDVKD. The CDR3 reads CATSDLGTSGPTGELFF. The DNA of the CDR3 is TGTGCCACCAGTGATTTGGGGACTAGCGGGCCGACCGGGGAGCTGTTTTTT.

V and J are TRBV11-3 and TRBJ1-6; D is perhaps TRBD1 (6 bases). V was clipped by 5 bases and J by 6 bases, with 11 bases between them. Germline assignment: CDR1 SGHNT and CDR2 YENEEA. The CDR3 extends over 14 amino acids. In DNA form, the CDR3 reads TGTGCCAGCAGCCTAGGGGGGATTAATTCACCCCTCCACTTT. Translated, it gives CASSLGGINSPLHF.

DNA of the CDR3: TGTGCCATCAGTGGTGTACAGGGTCGTTATGGCTACACCTTC. Translating gives CAISGVQGRYGYTF. The chain carries TRBV10-3 and TRBJ1-2, with D possibly being TRBD1 (6 bases). The CDR3 consists of 14 residues. Germline V lookup: CDR1 ENHRY, CDR2 SYGVKD. The V end lost 4 bases, the J end lost 5 bases, and 14 bases lay between the germline ends.

This chain links TRBV18 with TRBJ1-1; D call uncertain. Trimming left V 5 bases short and J 11 bases short, with 15 bases between. This CDR3 has 12 residues. Germline CDR1 and CDR2: KGHSH and LQKENI. The CDR3 here is CASSTNKDPAFF. CDR3 nucleotide sequence: TGTGCCAGCTCAACCAACAAGGACCCGGCTTTCTTT.

The chain employs TRBV4-1 and TRBJ1-3; D may be TRBD1 (6 bases). V lost 8 bases, J lost 4 bases, and 15 bases lay in between. This CDR3 contains 14 residues. Germline CDR1 reads MGHRA; CDR2 reads YSYEKL. CDR3 loop: CASSGYREGNTIYF. CDR3 sequence (DNA): TGCGCCAGCTCGGGGTACAGGGAGGGAAACACCATATATTTT.

The J gene is TRBJ2-7, the V gene TRBV10-3; D uncertain. The CDR3 has 13 amino acids. The V gene's germline CDR1 is ENHRY and CDR2 SYGVKD. Trimming took 2 bases from V and 2 from J, leaving 7 bases between them. The CDR3 sequence is CAISEGEAYEQYV. The DNA for the CDR3 is TGTGCCATCAGTGAGGGCGAAGCCTACGAGCAGTACGTC.

CDR3 coding DNA: TGTGCCAGTAGTATTTCAAGATCGGGGGGGCTTGGCTATGGCTACACCTTC. Its translation is CASSISRSGGLGYGYTF. The chain carries TRBV19 and TRBJ1-2, with a possible D match to TRBD1 (6 bases). V lost 3 bases and J lost 4, with 21 bases in between. Per the germline V gene, CDR1 is LNHDA and CDR2 is SQIVND (reference sequence). This CDR3 region has 17 residues.

The chain recombines TRBV6-5 with TRBJ2-4; possible D gene TRBD1, 7 bases. The CDR3 sequence is 14 residues long. Germline CDR1 and CDR2: MNHEY and SVGAGI. Trimming stripped 2 bases from V and 12 bases from J, with 17 bases between. CDR3 nucleotide sequence: TGTGCCAGCAGTTACGGGGCAGGGGGGTCTAATCAGTACTTC. This gives the protein CASSYGAGGSNQYF.

The chain has TRBV5-1 and TRBJ2-1; 9 bases agree with TRBD1. Germline values: CDR1 SGHRS, CDR2 YFSETQ. The CDR3 is made up of 15 amino acids. Trimming cost V 0 bases and J 8 bases; bases outside gene matches: 6. The CDR3 region has the DNA TGCGCCAGCAGCTTGGGGGACAGGGATGGGGATGAGCAGTTCTTC. The encoded protein is CASSLGDRDGDEQFF.

V gene TRBV27 combines with J gene TRBJ2-1; D may be TRBD1 (5 bases). CDR3 size: 14 residues. In germline, CDR1 is MNHEY, CDR2 SMNVEV (reference sequence). V was shortened by 7 bases and J by 4 bases, with 14 bases between the two germline ends. Here the CDR3 DNA reads TGTGCCAGCAAGTGGCAGGGTCTTTACAATGAGCAGTTCTTC. It codes for CASKWQGLYNEQFF.

The rearrangement links TRBV27 to TRBJ1-5; 8 positions match TRBD1. The CDR3 loop spans 16 amino acids. V lost 3 bases and J lost 1; bases outside the gene matches: 5. The germline V gene has CDR1 MNHEY and CDR2 SMNVEV (reference sequence). The CDR3 here is CASSLDRERSNQPQHF. The CDR3 DNA reads TGTGCCAGCAGTTTGGACAGGGAGAGGAGCAATCAGCCCCAGCATTTT.

The chain has TRBV7-9 and TRBJ1-5, with a tentative D call TRBD1 (5 bases). Germline V gene data show CDR1 as SEHNR and CDR2 as FQNEAQ (reference sequence). This CDR3 has 13 residues. Trimming removed 8 bases at V and 4 bases at J, with 12 bases between. CDR3 amino acids: CASGAELNQPQHF. The DNA for the CDR3 is TGTGCCAGCGGGGCGGAACTTAATCAGCCCCAGCATTTT. Drawing the rest from reference TRBV7-9 and TRBJ1-5, the complete variable domain is DTGVSQNPRHKITKRGQNVTFRCDPISEHNRLYWYRQTLGQGPEFLTYFQNEAQLEKSRLLSDRFSAERPKGSFSTLEIQRTEQGDSAMYLCASGAELNQPQHFGDGTRLSIL.

This clone was seen more than once but under ten times. The V and J genes are TRBV5-6 and TRBJ1-2; a possible D gene is TRBD1 (6 bases). Trimming took off 4 bases at V and 3 bases at J, with 16 bases between the two ends. The CDR3 loop spans 15 amino acids. Germline CDR1 reads SGHDT; CDR2 reads YYEEEE. The CDR3 nucleotides read TGTGCCAGCAGCCCCGACGGGGGGGGCCACTATGGCTACACCTTC. Protein sequence: CASSPDGGGHYGYTF.

This chain joins TRBV12-3 or TRBV12-4 and TRBJ1-5; D is possibly TRBD1 (5 bases). V gave up 5 bases and J gave up 8 bases, with 13 bases separating them. This CDR3 contains 13 residues. The CDR3 bases are TGTGCCAGCAGTGGGACTAGGGAGGAGCCCCAGCATTTT. It translates to CASSGTREEPQHF.

The table lists this clone with a count of one. CDR3 DNA: TGTGCCAGCAGTGAATCTGGTCCAAGGCCAAGAGGCTACACCTTC. Its protein is CASSESGPRPRGYTF. The gene calls are TRBV25-1 and TRBJ1-2, with unresolved D. The CDR3 length is 15 residues. Trimming pared 1 base from V and 8 bases from J, leaving 17 bases between. Per the germline V gene, CDR1 is MGHDK and CDR2 is SYGVNS.

The chain is built from TRBV12-5 and TRBJ1-2; D might be TRBD1 (5 bases). The V gene lost 4 bases and the J gene lost 4 bases, with 13 bases spanning the gap. The length of the CDR3 is 14 residues. Germline CDR1 is LGHNT and CDR2 is FRNRAP. The CDR3 DNA is TGTGCTAGTGGTTCGTCACAGGCGGGCTATGGCTACACCTTC. It yields the protein CASGSSQAGYGYTF.

V is TRBV12-5 and J is TRBJ1-2; D is ambiguous. Trimming left V 0 bases short and J 2 bases short, with 10 bases between. CDR3 length equals 15 residues. The germline V gene has CDR1 LGHNT and CDR2 FRNRAP. The CDR3 region is CASGLVRAGNYGYTF. In nucleotides, the CDR3 is TGTGCTAGTGGTTTGGTACGGGCAGGAAACTATGGCTACACCTTC.